This T cell receptor beta chain emerged from a study of early T cells in non-severe SARS-CoV-2 infection. This clonotype came up a few times. After removal of 1 base from V and 7 bases from J, the junction contained 8 bases not matched to a gene. This CDR3 contains 17 residues. Germline V gene lookup returns CDR1 SGHAT and CDR2 FQNNGV. From the 5' RACE reads, TCRdb called clonotypes with MiXCR, one entry per CDR3 protein. The sample carries some 71,000 distinct CDR3 sequences, roughly a tenth recorded once. The chain uses TRBV11-2 and TRBJ2-1; 12 nucleotides align to TRBD1. Sequencing used whole blood. The receptor was derived from an adult who was a healthcare worker with PCR-confirmed SARS-CoV-2 infection or an uninfected control (not recorded which). The CDR3 sequence: CASSLGPGQGARNEQFF. The CDR3 DNA reads as TGTGCCAGCAGCTTAGGACCGGGACAGGGGGCTAGAAATGAGCAGTTCTTC.